This T cell receptor (beta chain) emerged from a study of T-cell memory formation after mild COVID-19. The CDR3 is 16 amino acids. The germline gives CDR1 LNHNV, CDR2 YYDKDF (reference sequence). The J segment lost 5 bases and the V segment lost 3 bases, leaving 8 bases of the junction unmatched. This clonotype was recorded a few times. A single record per CDR3 protein comes from TCRdb applying MiXCR to the 5' RACE reads. The sample includes about 320,000 distinct CDR3 sequences, roughly 13% of them seen just once. This chain uses TRBV15 with TRBJ2-1, with 9 bases fitting TRBD2. The source of this sequence is a man younger than 30 who had mild COVID-19 (a few samples of this study predate the infection). Cell type and time point are not known. Source material: PBMCs or a T cell subset sorted from them (not recorded which). The CDR3 reads CATSREAGGANNEQFF. CDR3 DNA: TGTGCCACCAGCAGGGAAGCGGGGGGCGCTAACAATGAGCAGTTCTTC.